One sample yielded the 20 T cell receptor beta chains listed below, sequenced in a study of blood T cell repertoires in COVID-19. Measured with immunoSEQ multiplex PCR; TCRdb has only the in-frame clones, and not every one. There are under 350,000 clones in the sample; 85% to 90% occur only once, and about 2% lies in the top ten. What was sequenced was peripheral blood. The receptor source for this set is a woman in her twenties or thirties with COVID-19, enrolled during active disease.

This clone was seen once. The chain carries TRBV6-5 and TRBJ2-5, with 14 bases aligning to TRBD2. Germline CDR1 reads MNHEY; CDR2 reads SVGAGI. After removal of 8 bases from V and 2 bases from J, the junction contained 4 bases not matched to a gene. The CDR3 totals 15 residues. This CDR3 is CASSWTSGGQETQYF. The CDR3 DNA reads as TGTGCCAGCTCATGGACTAGCGGGGGGCAAGAGACCCAGTACTTC.

This clone was detected once. The genes are TRBV3-1 (or the pseudogene TRBV3-2) and TRBJ2-5; 11 bases are shared with TRBD2. V gave up 2 bases and J gave up 7 bases; unmatched junction bases: 3. Germline V gene lookup returns CDR1 LGHDT and CDR2 YNNKEL (reference sequence). This CDR3 contains 14 residues. The DNA for the CDR3 is TGTGCCAGCAGCCAAAGAGGGACTAGCGGGACCCAGTACTTC. Protein product: CASSQRGTSGTQYF.

The gene calls are TRBV28 and TRBJ1-2; 7 bases map to TRBD1. CDR1 MDHEN and CDR2 SYDVKM come from the germline V gene. CDR3 length: 15 amino acids. The junction had 4 bases not matched to a gene; V was cut back by 3 bases and J by 0 bases. The CDR3 loop is CASSFGTASNYGYTF. In DNA, the CDR3 is TGTGCCAGCAGTTTCGGGACAGCCTCTAACTATGGCTACACCTTC.

J is TRBJ2-7 and V is TRBV6-5; 9 nucleotides align to TRBD1. Per germline, CDR1 MNHEY and CDR2 SVGAGI. V shed 5 bases and J 0 bases; nucleotides not matched to a gene: 5. CDR3 length: 15 residues. The DNA for the CDR3 is TGTGCCAGCAGTCCCCGGACAGGGGCCTCCTACGAGCAGTACTTC. This encodes CASSPRTGASYEQYF.

This clone was detected once. The chain couples TRBV13 to TRBJ1-2, with 9 bases identical to TRBD1. The CDR3 extends over 15 amino acids. Germline V lookup: CDR1 PRHDT, CDR2 FYEKMQ (reference sequence). Trimming cost V 5 bases and J 4 bases; bases outside gene matches: 8. CDR3 nucleotides: TGTGCCAGCAGCATAACAGGGGGCCTATCCTATGGCTACACCTTC. Translated, it gives CASSITGGLSYGYTF. Combining the CDR3 with reference TRBV13 and TRBJ1-2 gives the whole variable domain AAGVIQSPRHLIKEKRETATLKCYPIPRHDTVYWYQQGPGQDPQFLISFYEKMQSDKGSIPDRFSAQQFSDYHSELNMSSLELGDSALYFCASSITGGLSYGYTFGSGTRLTVV.

This clone occurred a few times. This sequence joins TRBV13 and TRBJ1-2, with 9 bases that match TRBD1. This CDR3 spans 14 amino acids. V shed 6 bases and J 7 bases; nucleotides not matched to a gene: 9. Germline V gene sequence: CDR1 PRHDT, CDR2 FYEKMQ (reference sequence). In nucleotides, the CDR3 is TGTGCCAGCAGGCTCTTCGGACAGGGGAGTGGCTACACCTTC. This sequence encodes CASRLFGQGSGYTF.

The chain combines TRBV6-1 with TRBJ2-7, with TRBD1 as a possible D gene (6 bases). The CDR3 is 16 amino acids. Per the germline V gene, CDR1 is MNHNS and CDR2 is SASEGT. The CDR3 DNA is TGTGCCAGCAGTGAAGCACGAAGGGGACAACTATACGGGCAGTACGTC. It is translated as CASSEARRGQLYGQYV.

The chain recombines TRBV4-3 with TRBJ2-2; D might be TRBD1 (5 bases). The CDR3 has 13 amino acids. CDR1 is LGHNA and CDR2 is YSLEER in the germline V gene. V lost 2 bases to trimming and J lost 6 bases, with 7 bases between them. CDR3 sequence reads: CASSQMGPGELFF. The CDR3 bases are TGCGCCAGCAGCCAAATGGGGCCCGGGGAGCTGTTTTTT.

The chain is built from TRBV30 and TRBJ2-4; D not certain. The V gene's germline CDR1 is GTSNPN and CDR2 SVGIG (reference sequence). The CDR3 has 17 amino acids. V gave up 0 bases and J gave up 0 bases, with 15 bases separating them. CDR3 nucleotide sequence: TGTGCCTGGAGTGTACGTAGTGCCTCGGTAGCCAAAAACATTCAGTACTTC. Translating it yields CAWSVRSASVAKNIQYF.

This chain uses TRBV7-2 with TRBJ2-7; TRBD1 is a possible D gene (5 bases). Germline V lookup: CDR1 SGHTA, CDR2 FQGNSA. V shed 3 bases and J shed 7 bases, with 10 bases lying between them. The CDR3 covers 12 residues. CDR3 region: CASSFQGLEQYF. The CDR3 DNA follows: TGTGCCAGCAGCTTTCAGGGTCTGGAGCAGTACTTC.

This sequence joins TRBV7-9 and TRBJ2-5; D may be TRBD1 (6 bases). Germline CDR1 is SEHNR and CDR2 is FQNEAQ (reference sequence). The CDR3 consists of 14 residues. Trimming stripped 4 bases from V and 3 bases from J, with 12 bases between. In nucleotides, the CDR3 is TGTGCCAGCAGCTCACAGCGGACAGAAGAGACCCAGTACTTC. It encodes CASSSQRTEETQYF. Full variable domain (rest looked up from reference TRBV7-9 and TRBJ2-5): DTGVSQNPRHKITKRGQNVTFRCDPISEHNRLYWYRQTLGQGPEFLTYFQNEAQLEKSRLLSDRFSAERPKGSFSTLEIQRTEQGDSAMYLCASSSQRTEETQYFGPGTRLLVL.

This rearrangement joins TRBV27 to TRBJ2-3; tentatively, D is TRBD2 (5 bases). CDR3 size: 15 residues. Germline loops: CDR1 MNHEY, CDR2 SMNVEV (reference sequence). Trimming stripped 7 bases from V and 1 base from J, with 15 bases between. Here the CDR3 DNA reads TGTGCCAGCACCCCACTAGGGTTCGGCACAGATACGCAGTATTTT. Translation gives CASTPLGFGTDTQYF.

The CDR3 region has the DNA TGTGCCAGCAGCCCCATGGGGGGGGAGGGCTACGAGCAGTACTTC. The encoded protein is CASSPMGGEGYEQYF. The rearrangement uses TRBV9 and TRBJ2-7; TRBD2 matches at 7 bases. Germline values: CDR1 SGDLS, CDR2 YYNGEE. The CDR3 loop spans 15 amino acids. V lost 4 bases, J lost 3 bases, and 10 bases stayed unmatched.

The chain employs TRBV23-1 and TRBJ2-1, with D perhaps TRBD2 (5 bases). TRBV23-1 is flagged as an ORF with uncertain function. CDR3 length: 15 amino acids. V was clipped by 6 bases and J by 4 bases, with 16 bases between them. CDR3 in amino acids: CASRNRSRGYNEQFF. For the CDR3, the DNA is TGCGCCAGCAGGAATCGTTCTCGGGGATACAATGAGCAGTTCTTC.

J is TRBJ2-2 and V is TRBV10-3, with a tentative D call TRBD1 (6 bases). Germline V gene lookup returns CDR1 ENHRY and CDR2 SYGVKD. This CDR3 comprises 14 residues. Trimming cost V 3 bases and J 8 bases, with 13 bases left between them. CDR3 sequence: CAISDLGAEGELFF. The CDR3, as DNA: TGTGCCATCAGTGACCTGGGGGCGGAGGGGGAGCTGTTTTTT.

This chain links TRBV7-6 with TRBJ2-3; D is unclear. The CDR3 contains 15 residues. Germline loops: CDR1 SGHVS, CDR2 FNYEAQ. Trimming stripped 1 base from V and 0 bases from J, with 8 bases between. The CDR3 is CASSLGYPSTDTQYF. The CDR3 bases are TGTGCCAGCAGCTTAGGCTATCCTAGCACAGATACGCAGTATTTT.

The V gene is TRBV2, the J gene TRBJ1-2; 8 positions agree with TRBD1. CDR1 and CDR2 from the germline V gene are SNHLY and FYNNEI. This CDR3 is 14 amino acids long. The V segment lost 7 bases and the J segment 3 bases; nucleotides outside the gene matches: 7. As DNA, the CDR3 is TGTGCCAGCAAGGTTACAGGGGGGGACTATGGCTACACCTTC. Encoded protein: CASKVTGGDYGYTF. Full variable domain (remainder filled in from reference TRBV2 and TRBJ1-2): EPEVTQTPSHQVTQMGQEVILRCVPISNHLYFYWYRQILGQKVEFLVSFYNNEISEKSEIFDDQFSVERPDGSNFTLKIRSTKLEDSAMYFCASKVTGGDYGYTFGSGTRLTVV.

The chain uses TRBV4-2 and TRBJ1-1; maybe TRBD1 (5 bases). CDR1 and CDR2 from the germline V gene are LGHNA and YNFKEQ. The CDR3 extends over 12 amino acids. V was pared by 0 bases and J by 10 bases, with 9 bases between. The CDR3 DNA is TGTGCCAGCAGCCAAGAGGTGGGGGGAGCTTTCTTT. Its protein product is CASSQEVGGAFF.

This clone was counted between two and nine times. The chain combines TRBV7-6 with TRBJ2-7, with a possible D match to TRBD2 (5 bases). Germline loops: CDR1 SGHVS, CDR2 FNYEAQ. CDR3 length equals 15 residues. V lost 1 base and J lost 2, with 12 bases in between. This CDR3 reads CASSLDSGFTYEQYF. For the CDR3, the DNA is TGTGCCAGCAGCTTAGACTCGGGGTTTACCTACGAGCAGTACTTC.

The table lists this clone with a count of one. V usage is TRBV30 and J usage is TRBJ1-4; possibly TRBD1 for D (5 bases). CDR3 length: 14 residues. Trimming cost V 0 bases and J 8 bases, with 13 bases left between them. CDR1 GTSNPN and CDR2 SVGIG come from the germline V gene (reference sequence). The CDR3 spells CAWSVQESGEKLFF. The CDR3 DNA follows: TGTGCCTGGAGTGTACAGGAATCAGGGGAAAAACTGTTTTTT.